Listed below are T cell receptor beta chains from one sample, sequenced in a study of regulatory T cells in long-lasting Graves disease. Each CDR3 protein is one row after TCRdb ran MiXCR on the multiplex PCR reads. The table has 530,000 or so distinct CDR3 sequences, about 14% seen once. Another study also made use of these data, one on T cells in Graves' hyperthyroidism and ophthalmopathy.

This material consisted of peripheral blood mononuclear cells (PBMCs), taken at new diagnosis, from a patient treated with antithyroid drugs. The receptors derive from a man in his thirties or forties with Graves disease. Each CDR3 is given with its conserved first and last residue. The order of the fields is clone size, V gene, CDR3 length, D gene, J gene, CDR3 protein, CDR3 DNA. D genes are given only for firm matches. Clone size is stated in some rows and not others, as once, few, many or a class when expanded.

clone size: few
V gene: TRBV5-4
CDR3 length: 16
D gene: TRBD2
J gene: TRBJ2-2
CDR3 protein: CASRRSTSGNTGELFF
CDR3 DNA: TGTGCCAGCAGACGATCTACTAGCGGGAACACCGGGGAGCTGTTTTTT

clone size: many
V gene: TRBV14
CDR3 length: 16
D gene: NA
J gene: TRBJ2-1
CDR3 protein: CASSQEVGPAQDEQFF
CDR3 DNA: TGTGCCAGCAGCCAAGAGGTGGGGCCAGCGCAGGATGAGCAGTTCTTC

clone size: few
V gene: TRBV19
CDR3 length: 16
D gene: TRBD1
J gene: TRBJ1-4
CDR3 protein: CASSDPGQGSNEKLFF
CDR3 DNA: TGTGCCAGTAGTGATCCCGGACAGGGGAGTAATGAAAAACTGTTTTTT

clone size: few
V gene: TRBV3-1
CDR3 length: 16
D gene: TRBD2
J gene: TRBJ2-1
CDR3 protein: CASSQGRLASYNEQFF
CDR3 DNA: TGTGCCAGCAGCCAAGGTCGACTAGCGAGCTACAATGAGCAGTTCTTC

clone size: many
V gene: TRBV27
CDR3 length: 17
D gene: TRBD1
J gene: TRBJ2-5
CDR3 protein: CASNPEGTGTLMETQYF
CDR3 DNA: TGTGCCAGCAACCCTGAGGGGACAGGGACCTTGATGGAGACCCAGTACTTC

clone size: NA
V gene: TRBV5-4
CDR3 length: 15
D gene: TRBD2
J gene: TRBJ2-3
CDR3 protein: CASSPWGGGPDTQYF
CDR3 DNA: TGTGCCAGCAGCCCCTGGGGGGGAGGACCAGATACGCAGTATTTT

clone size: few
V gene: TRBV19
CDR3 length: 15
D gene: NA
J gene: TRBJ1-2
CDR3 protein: CASSDSDAYNYGYTF
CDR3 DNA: TGTGCCAGTAGCGACTCAGATGCCTATAACTATGGCTACACCTTC

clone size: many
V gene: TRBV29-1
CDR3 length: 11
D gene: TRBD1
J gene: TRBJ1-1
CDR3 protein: CSGGTGVEAFF
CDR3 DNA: TGCAGCGGCGGGACAGGGGTAGAAGCTTTCTTT

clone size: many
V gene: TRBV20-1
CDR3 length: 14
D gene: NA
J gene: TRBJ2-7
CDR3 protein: CSARSQTDSYEQYF
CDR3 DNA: TGCAGTGCTAGAAGCCAGACCGACTCCTACGAGCAGTACTTC

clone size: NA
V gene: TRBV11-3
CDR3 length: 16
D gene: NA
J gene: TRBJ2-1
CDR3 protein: CASSLGAGAFYNEQFF
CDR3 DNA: TGTGCCAGCAGCCTGGGGGCGGGAGCCTTCTACAATGAGCAGTTCTTC

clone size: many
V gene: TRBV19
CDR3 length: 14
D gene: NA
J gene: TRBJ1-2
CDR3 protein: CASNDRTTNYGYTF
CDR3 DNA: TGTGCCAGTAACGACAGGACAACTAACTATGGCTACACCTTC

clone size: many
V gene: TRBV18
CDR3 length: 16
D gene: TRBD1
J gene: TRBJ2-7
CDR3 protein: CASSRAFGTESYEQYF
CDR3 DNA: TGTGCCAGCTCACGAGCCTTCGGGACAGAATCCTACGAGCAGTACTTC

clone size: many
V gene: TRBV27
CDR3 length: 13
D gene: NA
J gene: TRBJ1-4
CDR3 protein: CASSLGLRTKLFF
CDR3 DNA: TGTGCCAGCAGTTTAGGCCTGAGGACAAAACTGTTTTTT

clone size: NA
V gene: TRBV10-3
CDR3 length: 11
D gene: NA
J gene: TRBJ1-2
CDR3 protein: CAISGALGYTF
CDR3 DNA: TGTGCCATCAGTGGGGCCTTGGGGTACACCTTC

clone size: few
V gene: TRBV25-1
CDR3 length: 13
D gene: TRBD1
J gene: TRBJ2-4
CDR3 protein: CASSQGDADIQYF
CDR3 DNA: TGTGCCAGCAGTCAGGGGGATGCGGACATTCAGTACTTC

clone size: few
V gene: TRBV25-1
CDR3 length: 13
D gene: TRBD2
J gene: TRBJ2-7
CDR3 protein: CASSDRLAGSRYF
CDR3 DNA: TGTGCCAGCAGTGACCGACTAGCGGGAAGTCGGTACTTC

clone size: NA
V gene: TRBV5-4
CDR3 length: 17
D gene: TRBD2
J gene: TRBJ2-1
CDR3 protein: CASSTGTSGRTYNEQFF
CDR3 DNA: TGTGCCAGCAGCACCGGGACTAGCGGGAGGACATACAATGAGCAGTTCTTC

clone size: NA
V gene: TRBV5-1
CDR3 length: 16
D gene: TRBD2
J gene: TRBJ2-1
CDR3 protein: CASSLVASGKGNEQFF
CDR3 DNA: TGCGCCAGCAGCTTGGTAGCTAGCGGGAAGGGCAATGAGCAGTTCTTC